These T cell receptor beta chains were read from a single sample in a study of T-cell reconstitution after alpha-beta-depleted transplantation in children. TCRdb called the PCR reads again in MiXCR, with one record for every CDR3 protein. The sample includes just over 950,000 distinct CDR3 sequences, 25% to 35% of them seen just once. The starting material was PBMCs, mostly from graft donor cells, obtained 360 days after TCRalphabeta/CD19-depleted stem cell transplant. The source is a boy younger than two who had a stem cell transplant for SCID, so the T cells may come from the graft donor. Each CDR3 is given with its conserved first and last residue. A D gene is named only where the DNA matches it firmly. Some rows have no size entry. The others give once, few or many, or a class for an expanded clone.

>few|TRBJ2-7|TRBV5-1|-
TGCGCCAGCAGCTTGCAACCCGGCTTTGAGGGCGAGCAGTACTTC
CASSLQPGFEGEQYF
>-|TRBJ1-1|TRBV4-1|TRBD1
TGCGCCAGCAGCCCGACAGGGTTTATCCCTGAAGCTTTCTTT
CASSPTGFIPEAFF
>-|TRBJ2-1|TRBV4-2|-
TGTGCCAGCAGCCTTAGAGGGCAAAACAATGAGCAGTTCTTC
CASSLRGQNNEQFF
>-|TRBJ2-2|TRBV3-1|TRBD1
TGTGCCAGCAGCCCAAGGGGGCACTCAAACCCAAACACCGGGGAGCTGTTTTTT
CASSPRGHSNPNTGELFF
>-|TRBJ2-3|TRBV5-1|-
TGCGCCAGCAGCTTTGCCCCTCAGGAATACACAGATACGCAGTATTTT
CASSFAPQEYTDTQYF
>-|TRBJ2-1|TRBV5-1|-
TGCGCCAGCAGCTTTCGGGTGATGGGCCGGGGGCAGTTCTTC
CASSFRVMGRGQFF
>-|TRBJ1-1|TRBV7-9|TRBD1
TGTGCCAGCAGCTTAGGATCTCTGACAGGGAGGAACACTGAAGCTTTCTTT
CASSLGSLTGRNTEAFF
>few|TRBJ2-1|TRBV5-1|-
TGCGCCAGCAGCTTCATCGGGGGGCAGCTGCACAATGAGCAGTTCTTC
CASSFIGGQLHNEQFF
>-|TRBJ2-7|TRBV5-6|-
TGTGCCAGCAGCTTCAGAAGCGGGTTAGGCGAGCAGTACTTC
CASSFRSGLGEQYF
>-|TRBJ2-7|TRBV27|TRBD2
TGTGCCAGCAGTCGACCCGGGACTAGCAGGGAGCAGTACTTC
CASSRPGTSREQYF
>few|TRBJ2-7|TRBV5-1|-
TGCGCCAGCAGCTTGGAGGCGTTTCCCTACGAGCAGTACTTC
CASSLEAFPYEQYF
>-|TRBJ2-6|TRBV7-9|-
TGTGCCAGCATCCCTACAGGGCCAGCTGGGGCCAACGTCCTGACTTTC
CASIPTGPAGANVLTF
>few|TRBJ2-2|TRBV12-3/TRBV12-4|-
TGTGCCAGCAGAAACCAACTAGGGGAGCTGTTTTTT
CASRNQLGELFF
>-|TRBJ2-7|TRBV11-2|-
TGTGCCAGCCCCCGGGGGGCAGTATTACTATCTGGCTACGAGCAGTACTTC
CASPRGAVLLSGYEQYF
>once|TRBJ2-4|TRBV11-2|TRBD2
TGTGCCAGCAGCCCTATAGATGGTAGCGGGGGGTCGGGCATTCAGTACTTC
CASSPIDGSGGSGIQYF
>-|TRBJ2-3|TRBV6-6|-
TGTGCCAGCAGTGTCCTAATCACAGATACGCAGTATTTT
CASSVLITDTQYF
>-|TRBJ1-4|TRBV4-2|TRBD1
TGTGCCAGCAGCCTAGGGGACAGGGATAATGAAAAACTGTTTTTT
CASSLGDRDNEKLFF
>few|TRBJ1-1|TRBV4-2|-
TGTGCCAGCAGCGGGGGGAGGGGGACTGAAGCTTTCTTT
CASSGGRGTEAFF
>once|TRBJ2-1|TRBV29-1|-
TGCAGCGTTGGACTTACTGGGGGGTACAATGAGCAGTTCTTC
CSVGLTGGYNEQFF
>few|TRBJ2-1|TRBV5-6|TRBD1
TGTGCCAGCAGCTTACAGGGGGCCCACTCCTACAATGAGCAGTTCTTC
CASSLQGAHSYNEQFF
>few|TRBJ2-5|TRBV5-1|-
TGCGCCAGCAGCTACCGACCAGACACACAAGAGACCCAGTACTTC
CASSYRPDTQETQYF
>few|TRBJ1-3|TRBV5-8|-
TGTGCCAGCAGCTTGGGCCTTATTGCCAGCTCTGGAAACACCATATATTTT
CASSLGLIASSGNTIYF
>few|TRBJ1-3|TRBV12-3/TRBV12-4|TRBD1
TGTGCCAGCAGTTTGGCCTCCGGGACAGATGGAAACACCATATATTTT
CASSLASGTDGNTIYF
>-|TRBJ2-7|TRBV29-1|-
TGCAGCGTTATCGGCCCTGCTGACTCCTACGAGCAGTACTTC
CSVIGPADSYEQYF
>-|TRBJ1-5|TRBV20-1|TRBD1
TGCAGTGCTAACCCTCGACAGGGCTCCAATCAGCCCCAGCATTTT
CSANPRQGSNQPQHF
>many|TRBJ2-1|TRBV4-2|-
TGTGCCAGCAGCCAGGGACTGTTGGGCAATGAGCAGTTCTTC
CASSQGLLGNEQFF
>-|TRBJ2-2|TRBV12-3/TRBV12-4|-
TGTGCCAGCTTGTCGCAGGATTTCACCGGGGAGCTGTTTTTT
CASLSQDFTGELFF
>-|TRBJ2-3|TRBV5-1|TRBD2
TGCGCCAGCAAGGAGCGGGGGGATAGTACAGATACGCAGTATTTT
CASKERGDSTDTQYF
>few|TRBJ2-5|TRBV28|-
TGTGCCAGCAGTTTATTGGCAGGGGGGATGGGAGAGACCCAGTACTTC
CASSLLAGGMGETQYF
>-|TRBJ2-1|TRBV10-3|TRBD2
TGTGCCATCAGTGAGTCCGGGGGGGGAAGCTCCTACAATGAGCAGTTCTTC
CAISESGGGSSYNEQFF
>-|TRBJ1-5|TRBV12-3/TRBV12-4|-
TGTGCCAGCAGTTTTGGGGACCGGACTCATAGCAATCAGCCCCAGCATTTT
CASSFGDRTHSNQPQHF
>few|TRBJ2-5|TRBV20-1|-
TGCAGTGCTAGAGCCGAAGTGGAGGGGACCCAGTACTTC
CSARAEVEGTQYF
>few|TRBJ2-1|TRBV20-1|-
TGCAGTGCTACCTTAGCGACTGAGCAGTTCTTC
CSATLATEQFF
>-|TRBJ2-1|TRBV7-2|-
TGTGCCAGCAGCCCCCCCTCTCTGGGGGAGCAGTTCTTC
CASSPPSLGEQFF
>-|TRBJ2-3|TRBV7-2|TRBD2
TGTGCCAGCAGCTCCAGCCGGGAGGGTACGCAGTATTTT
CASSSSREGTQYF
>-|TRBJ1-2|TRBV5-1|-
TGCGCCAGCAGCTTGGGGGCAGGGGACTATGGCTACACCTTC
CASSLGAGDYGYTF
>few|TRBJ2-5|TRBV5-1|-
TGCGCCAGCAGCTCGGGGGCCGGAGAGACCCAGTACTTC
CASSSGAGETQYF
>-|TRBJ2-5|TRBV29-1|TRBD2
TGCAGCGTTGACAGCGGGGGTCCGGGGGAGACCCAGTACTTC
CSVDSGGPGETQYF
>few|TRBJ1-2|TRBV7-8|-
TGTGCCAGCAGCCAAACAGTCGGGGGAGGCTACACCTTC
CASSQTVGGGYTF
>-|TRBJ1-2|TRBV12-3/TRBV12-4|-
TGTGCCAGCAGCACCGGGAGGCCTTATGGCTACACCTTC
CASSTGRPYGYTF
>-|TRBJ1-1|TRBV7-8|-
TGTGCCAGCAGCTTAGACCCTTATTTCGGGGGCGGCACTGAAGCTTTCTTT
CASSLDPYFGGGTEAFF
>-|TRBJ2-5|TRBV4-3|-
TGCGCCAGCAGCCTTACGGGGATACCAGGGGAGACCCAGTACTTC
CASSLTGIPGETQYF
>-|TRBJ2-4|TRBV25-1|-
TGTGCCAGCAGTGATGCCCAGACCGCCAAAAACATTCAGTACTTC
CASSDAQTAKNIQYF
>-|TRBJ2-4|TRBV20-1|TRBD2
TGCAGTGCTCACACCGGGGGGGCACTAGCCAAAAACATTCAGTACTTC
CSAHTGGALAKNIQYF
>many|TRBJ2-7|TRBV7-9|-
TGTGCCAGCATGGCAAACTACTACGAGCAGTACTTC
CASMANYYEQYF
>-|TRBJ2-1|TRBV5-6|-
TGTGCCAGCAGCTTGCGGCGGGACAGCAATGAGCAGTTCTTC
CASSLRRDSNEQFF
>few|TRBJ2-3|TRBV6-1|-
TGTGCCACTCGAGGAGGGACTAGCACAGATACGCAGTATTTT
CATRGGTSTDTQYF
>-|TRBJ2-5|TRBV29-1|-
TGCAGCGTTGGAGGGGACGGCGGAGGGGTGGAGACCCAGTACTTC
CSVGGDGGGVETQYF
>-|TRBJ1-2|TRBV20-1|-
TGCAGTGCTCTTTTTTCCAGGGGAGCCTTCTATGGCTACACCTTC
CSALFSRGAFYGYTF
>-|TRBJ2-2|TRBV20-1|TRBD2
TGCAGTGCTAGAGACGGGGGGGTGTACACCGGGGAGCTGTTTTTT
CSARDGGVYTGELFF
>few|TRBJ2-3|TRBV20-1|-
TGCAGTGCTACCCCCCCGGGACAGCGGGTTACAGATACGCAGTATTTT
CSATPPGQRVTDTQYF
>few|TRBJ2-3|TRBV20-1|TRBD2
TGCAGTGCCTCCTATGGCGGACTAGCGGGGGGGCTGAGGACAGATACGCAGTATTTT
CSASYGGLAGGLRTDTQYF
>-|TRBJ2-1|TRBV7-8|-
TGTGCCAGCAGCTTGCAACTGACCTCCTACAATGAGCAGTTCTTC
CASSLQLTSYNEQFF
>-|TRBJ2-7|TRBV4-1|-
TGCGCCAGCAGCCAAGAGAGGACATCCTACGAGCAGTACTTC
CASSQERTSYEQYF
>few|TRBJ2-5|TRBV7-6|TRBD2
TGTGCCAGCAGCCTGGGACTAGCGGGGGGCCTTCAAGAGACCCAGTACTTC
CASSLGLAGGLQETQYF